These 16 T cell receptor beta chains originate from one sample sequenced in a study of cytomegalovirus exposure and HLA in healthy donors. Produced via immunoSEQ multiplex PCR; TCRdb's table is partial and in-frame only. The sample has about 130,000 clones; around nine tenths are singletons. Material: PBMCs. The receptors were gathered from a young man in good health and CMV-seronegative.

V and J are TRBV10-2 and TRBJ2-1; the D is unclear. V was pared by 2 bases and J by 3 bases, with 11 bases between. The CDR3 extends over 15 amino acids. Germline CDR1 WSHSY, CDR2 SAAADI. DNA for the CDR3: TGCGCCAGCAGTGAGCTTGCTAGAAACTACAATGAGCAGTTCTTC. Protein sequence: CASSELARNYNEQFF.

The gene calls are TRBV6-1 and TRBJ2-5, with 7 bases fitting TRBD1. V trimming: 10 bases; J trimming: 3 bases; junction bases outside the gene matches: 14. Germline V CDR1 and CDR2: MNHNS, SASEGT. This CDR3 has 15 residues. CDR3 amino acids: CATRIRQGRKETQYF. CDR3 bases: TGTGCCACCCGGATTAGACAGGGTCGTAAAGAGACCCAGTACTTC.

The CDR3 DNA follows: TGTGCCAGCAGCATATTAGCGGGAGGTACCTACGAGCAGTACTTC. Its protein is CASSILAGGTYEQYF. V and J are TRBV9 and TRBJ2-7; 10 positions agree with TRBD2. This CDR3 contains 15 residues. J was trimmed by 2 bases and V by 4 bases; bases with no gene match: 6. The V gene's germline CDR1 is SGDLS and CDR2 YYNGEE.

This clone was seen just once. The chain carries TRBV29-1 and TRBJ1-1, with 8 bases fitting TRBD1. V shed 6 bases and J 13 bases; nucleotides not matched to a gene: 19. The CDR3 contains 14 residues. Germline V gives CDR1 SQVTM, CDR2 ANQGSEA. The CDR3 DNA is TGCAGCGTAGACGAGGGACAGGTAATACTCCGAAGTTTCTTT. Translated: CSVDEGQVILRSFF.

V is TRBV5-4 and J is TRBJ2-3, with TRBD2 matching over 11 bases. The CDR3 extends over 15 amino acids. Trimming at V came to 9 bases and at J to 8 bases, leaving 14 bases not matched to a gene. CDR1 and CDR2 from the germline V gene are SGHNT and YYREEE (reference sequence). The CDR3 sequence is CATRGLAAPGGTQYF. The CDR3, as DNA: TGTGCCACCCGGGGACTAGCGGCCCCCGGGGGTACGCAGTATTTT.

This sequence joins TRBV10-1 and TRBJ2-3; 11 nucleotides agree with TRBD2. V was pared by 5 bases and J by 6 bases, with 7 bases of the junction left unmatched. The length of the CDR3 is 15 residues. From germline, CDR1 is WNHNN and CDR2 SYGVQD (reference sequence). CDR3 sequence: CASSLAGGLVDTQYF. In DNA, the CDR3 is TGCGCCAGCAGTCTAGCGGGGGGCCTAGTCGATACGCAGTATTTT.

The V call is TRBV5-6, the J call TRBJ2-7; 7 nucleotides match TRBD1. The trim removed 0 bases at V and 7 bases at J, leaving 4 bases unmatched. The germline gives CDR1 SGHDT, CDR2 YYEEEE. This CDR3 has 13 amino acids. CDR3 bases: TGTGCCAGCAGCTTGGGGACAGGTTGGGAGCAGTACTTC. This translates into CASSLGTGWEQYF.

V and J are TRBV5-1 and TRBJ2-7; 14 bases are a match to TRBD2. V lost 4 bases and J lost 6; bases outside the gene matches: 6. Germline CDR1 is SGHRS and CDR2 is YFSETQ. The CDR3 totals 15 residues. The CDR3, as DNA: TGCGCCAGCAGCCCGGGACTAGCGGGAGACCGCGAGCAGTACTTC. It translates to CASSPGLAGDREQYF.

The rearrangement uses TRBV18 and TRBJ2-5, with 7 bases fitting TRBD2. Germline lookup yields CDR1 KGHSH and CDR2 LQKENI. The CDR3 spans 17 residues. J was trimmed by 4 bases and V by 1 base; bases with no gene match: 12. CDR3 sequence: CASSPQASGGWGETQYF. For the CDR3, the DNA is TGTGCCAGCTCACCACAAGCTAGCGGAGGGTGGGGAGAGACCCAGTACTTC.

This chain links TRBV30 with TRBJ2-4; TRBD2 might be the D (5 bases). Germline V gene lookup returns CDR1 GTSNPN and CDR2 SVGIG (reference sequence). The V gene lost 2 bases and the J gene lost 0 bases, with 23 bases spanning the gap. This CDR3 has 19 residues. The CDR3 region is CAWSNPSKLRAGAKNIQYF. The CDR3 bases are TGTGCCTGGAGTAATCCTTCGAAGCTCCGGGCGGGAGCCAAAAACATTCAGTACTTC.

The chain links TRBV5-1 to TRBJ1-2; no reliable D call. V was shortened by 1 base and J by 6 bases, with 13 bases between the two germline ends. Germline V lookup: CDR1 SGHRS, CDR2 YFSETQ. The CDR3 has 14 amino acids. DNA for the CDR3: TGCGCCAGCAGCTTGCCCGGGGTGGGTCATGGCTACACCTTC. Translating it yields CASSLPGVGHGYTF.

V gene TRBV2 combines with J gene TRBJ2-1, with D perhaps matching TRBD2 (7 bases). Germline values: CDR1 SNHLY, CDR2 FYNNEI. The V and J ends lost 3 bases and 3 bases respectively, with 18 bases between them. The CDR3 has 17 residues. The CDR3 coding sequence is TGTGCCAGCAGTGAGGACTCGCGGGGGCCGAACTACAATGAGCAGTTCTTC. It yields the protein CASSEDSRGPNYNEQFF.

The chain uses TRBV6-6 and TRBJ2-7; D is ambiguous. The CDR3 extends over 13 amino acids. V shed 0 bases and J shed 5 bases, with 8 bases lying between them. Germline-derived CDR1 and CDR2 are MNHNY and SVGAGI (reference sequence). The CDR3 DNA reads as TGTGCCAGCAGTTACTCCGGGTACCACGAGCAGTACTTC. This gives the protein CASSYSGYHEQYF.

The rearrangement joins TRBV9 to TRBJ2-7; 12 bases fit TRBD1. Per germline, CDR1 SGDLS and CDR2 YYNGEE. This CDR3 region has 15 residues. V was pared by 4 bases and J by 4 bases, with 6 bases of the junction left unmatched. CDR3 amino acids: CASSLRDRGQYEQYF. In nucleotides, the CDR3 is TGTGCCAGCAGCCTCCGGGACAGGGGGCAATACGAGCAGTACTTC.

V is TRBV5-1 and J is TRBJ2-5; 7 bases are a match to TRBD2. Germline CDR1 SGHRS, CDR2 YFSETQ. The CDR3 extends over 16 amino acids. V was clipped by 4 bases and J by 1 base; unmatched bases: 10. CDR3 nucleotide sequence: TGCGCCAGCAGCCTAACGCAGATAGCGGGCCAAGAGACCCAGTACTTC. Translated: CASSLTQIAGQETQYF. Combining the CDR3 with reference TRBV5-1 and TRBJ2-5 gives the whole variable domain KAGVTQTPRYLIKTRGQQVTLSCSPISGHRSVSWYQQTPGQGLQFLFEYFSETQRNKGNFPGRFSGRQFSNSRSEMNVSTLELGDSALYLCASSLTQIAGQETQYFGPGTRLLVL.

The rearrangement joins TRBV5-1 to TRBJ2-7; perhaps TRBD2 as D (6 bases). The CDR3 is made up of 14 amino acids. V was clipped by 4 bases and J by 5 bases, with 16 bases between them. Germline CDR1 is SGHRS and CDR2 is YFSETQ. The CDR3 loop is CASSPRHRGNEQYF. The CDR3 coding sequence is TGCGCCAGCAGCCCGAGGCACCGGGGGAACGAGCAGTACTTC.